Presented here are 3 T cell receptor beta chains from one specimen sequenced in a study of T cells in Graves' hyperthyroidism and ophthalmopathy. TCR beta CDR3 sequences were amplified from RNA transcripts. The HTBI primer set drove a first-round RT-PCR of the TCR CDR3. TCRdb reprocessed the multiplex PCR reads via MiXCR and lists one record per CDR3 protein. This sample has hundreds of thousands of distinct CDR3 sequences, with about 45% found just once. Sequences were obtained from peripheral blood or thyroid tissue (not recorded which). All receptors derive from a young woman with Graves' hyperthyroidism.

This clonotype was seen at least ten times. J is TRBJ2-5 and V is TRBV7-3, with D maybe TRBD1 (5 bases). The CDR3 consists of 11 residues. Germline-derived CDR1 and CDR2 are SGHTA and FQGTGA. The CDR3 spells CPTGRRETQYF. DNA for the CDR3: TGTCCCACAGGACGAAGGGAGACCCAGTACTTC. Based on the CDR3 plus reference TRBV7-3 and TRBJ2-5, the full variable domain is GAGVSQTPSNKVTEKGKYVELRCDPISGHTALYWYRQSLGQGPEFLIYFQGTGAADDSGLPNDRFFAVRPEGSVSTLKIQRTERGDSAVYLCPTGRRETQYFGPGTRLLVL.

The chain has TRBV10-3 and TRBJ2-7; the D gene is possibly TRBD2 (5 bases). The CDR3 extends over 14 amino acids. V lost 4 bases and J lost 0, with 10 bases in between. The germline V gene has CDR1 ENHRY and CDR2 SYGVKD. The CDR3 is CAISATGNSYEQYF. CDR3 sequence (DNA): TGTGCCATCAGTGCCACCGGGAACTCCTACGAGCAGTACTTC.

This clonotype appeared a single time. In DNA form, the CDR3 reads TGTGCCAGCACCCTTTTGGCAGGGGGCACCGGGGAGCTGTTTTTT. As protein: CASTLLAGGTGELFF. The rearrangement uses TRBV7-8 and TRBJ2-2; 7 nucleotides align to TRBD1. Per the germline V gene, CDR1 is SGHVS and CDR2 is FQNEAQ. This CDR3 comprises 15 residues. With V trimmed by 7 bases and J by 4 bases, 9 bases remained unmatched.